What follows describes a single TCR beta chain. TCRdb used MiXCR to reprocess the PCR reads, holding one entry per CDR3 protein. This repertoire shows 300,000 to 400,000 distinct CDR3 sequences, roughly a quarter found once; its top ten account for roughly 0.7%. Isolation of naive CD8 T cells was achieved by sorting on a CD8+CD4-CCR7+CD45RA+ phenotype. The record originates from a study of molecular identifiers for immune sequencing clone quantification. In germline, CDR1 is ENHRY, CDR2 SYGVKD. The V segment lost 2 bases and the J segment 6 bases; nucleotides outside the gene matches: 6. The length of the CDR3 is 15 residues.

This TCR was recovered from a human donor in good health. Some libraries in this study had Jurkat cell RNA spiked in. Material for sequencing was naive CD8+ T cells from blood, with Jurkat cell RNA spiked in. Stated subset: FACS-sorted CD8+CD4-CCR7+CD45RA+ naive T cells. V gene TRBV10-3 combines with J gene TRBJ2-1; 8 bases are shared with TRBD1. For the CDR3, the DNA is TGTGCCATCAGTGAGGGACAGGGTATGCCCAATGAGCAGTTCTTC. Its translation is CAISEGQGMPNEQFF.